The rows below give T cell receptor beta chains drawn from one sample of a study of PD-1 blockade in classical Hodgkin lymphoma. Measured with immunoSEQ multiplex PCR; TCRdb has only the in-frame clones, and not every one. The sample consists of about 13,000 clones, approximately 86% of them appearing once. The sequences come from peripheral blood mononuclear cells (PBMCs), collected at baseline. The origin of the receptors is a human donor with classical Hodgkin lymphoma. CDR3s leave out the opening cysteine and the closing phenylalanine or tryptophan. Only part of the rows carry a size: once, few, many, or a class if the clone is expanded.

J gene,V gene,clone size,CDR3 protein
TRBJ2-7,TRBV7-8,-,ASSQNVGKDEQY
TRBJ1-1,TRBV29-1,-,SARSSGVGTEAF
TRBJ2-7,TRBV6-1,-,AVPYRFGFYEQY
TRBJ1-1,TRBV9,-,ASSVDVRDSEAF
TRBJ2-1,TRBV19,-,ASSAPGHSRLLF
TRBJ1-1,TRBV19,-,ASSVTGSATEAF
TRBJ1-1,TRBV7-8,-,ASSPLAVNTEAF
TRBJ1-3,TRBV19,-,ASSERGGNSGNTIY
TRBJ2-2,TRBV5-1,once,ASSPRLSGGASGELF
TRBJ1-1,TRBV30,-,ASGTEAF
TRBJ1-5,TRBV9,-,ASSLVPDSNQPQH
TRBJ2-3,TRBV18,-,ASSLGQLKTTDTQY
TRBJ2-2,TRBV11-3,-,ASTRGDGTGELF
TRBJ2-1,TRBV9,-,ASSVARGGFYNEQF
-,TRBV27,-,ASSWEAGASTYEQY
TRBJ1-1,TRBV30,medium-sized,AWRKGDSNTEAF
TRBJ1-2,TRBV30,-,AWSPGVYGYT
TRBJ2-4,TRBV30,-,AWSRDGILLAKNIQY
TRBJ1-1,TRBV2,-,ASSLTVNTEAF
TRBJ2-1,TRBV7-3,-,ASSRPPGEQF
TRBJ1-3,TRBV6-5,-,ASTLPGNTIY
TRBJ2-3,TRBV28,-,ASGAGTPVLQY
TRBJ1-4,TRBV28,-,ASSPNEKLF
TRBJ2-7,TRBV6-5,-,ASSLAGASYEQY
TRBJ2-2,TRBV4-1,-,ASSQGFLLATTGELF
TRBJ1-5,TRBV7-9,-,ASSRTPFDRVNQPQH
TRBJ2-1,TRBV30,-,AWSPGLAVPYNEQF
TRBJ1-6,TRBV27,-,ASSKTGSSYNSPLH
TRBJ1-2,TRBV10-3,once,AIRETIRKADYGYT
TRBJ2-2,TRBV11-3,-,ASSLAGGFTGELF
TRBJ2-1,TRBV7-9,once,ASSPRGSGGALSDNEQF
TRBJ1-5,TRBV18,-,ASSPSGGAQPQH
TRBJ2-3,TRBV6-1,-,ASSVIGNTDTQY
TRBJ2-7,TRBV6-5,-,ASRYQEPFGCYEQY
TRBJ2-2,TRBV30,-,AWSSAVGELF
TRBJ1-5,TRBV5-6,few,ASSWGEGSGPQH
TRBJ2-1,TRBV6-1,-,ASSLRDYNEQF
TRBJ2-2,TRBV11-3,-,ASSPRRGTGELF
TRBJ1-2,TRBV7-9,-,ASSLVGGNYGYT
TRBJ2-7,TRBV2,-,ASKMRAGGGSTYEQY
-,TRBV10-3,-,AISETPVSYEQY
TRBJ2-7,TRBV27,hyperexpanded,ASKMRAGGGSTYEQY
TRBJ2-1,TRBV25-1,-,ASSLAGNYNEQF
TRBJ2-1,TRBV11-3,-,ASSQGLAESNEQF
TRBJ1-1,TRBV30,-,AWSPTTEAF
TRBJ1-2,TRBV10-3,-,AIRPQGAEDYGYT
TRBJ2-3,TRBV18,-,ASSPRTTDTQY
TRBJ2-7,TRBV28,-,ASSLAGYEQY
TRBJ1-1,TRBV6-5,-,ASTERTGAEAF
TRBJ2-7,TRBV27,-,ASSFTGPYEQY
TRBJ2-7,TRBV5-1,-,ASSQTEFYEQY
TRBJ1-6,TRBV15,-,ATSRESGINSPLH
TRBJ2-5,TRBV10-1,-,ASSESRDSQETQY
TRBJ1-3,TRBV29-1,once,SAFDRGGNTIY